This TCR beta chain was profiled in a study of blood T cell repertoires in COVID-19. TCRdb's copy holds only in-frame clones and misses some; the assay was immunoSEQ multiplex PCR. The sample lists under 100,000 clones, 70% to 90% occurring once. The CDR3 length is 17 residues. CDR1 LNHDA and CDR2 SQIVND come from the germline V gene (reference sequence). Losses at the gene ends were 7 bases for V and 7 bases for J; bases not matched to a gene: 18. This TCR was sampled from a human donor in a cohort sampled during active COVID-19. The J gene is TRBJ2-1, the V gene TRBV19, with 8 bases fitting TRBD2. The sequenced sample consisted of peripheral blood. For the CDR3, the DNA is TGTGCCAGTACCAGAAACTCCGGGGGGGCGAATAGGAATGAGCAGTTCTTC. Encoded protein: CASTRNSGGANRNEQFF.